This TCR beta chain was obtained from a study of T-cell reconstitution after alpha-beta-depleted transplantation in children (TCRdb year 2016). Context from the whole study: Using TCR repertoire profiling, the study quantitatively followed how T-cell immune reconstitution unfolded in children after TCRalphabeta/CD19-depleted allogeneic hematopoietic cell transplantation. On the study overall, not on this receptor specifically: About two months after transplant, the apparently early recovery of alphabetaT-cell counts reportedly depended on just several hundred clones that had expanded rapidly and came from non-depleted graft cells. In some patients, the high TCRbeta diversity seen at day 60 was put down to recipient T cells and intrathymic progenitors that had survived conditioning. The frequencies of hyperexpanded clones fell over the following months, and after one year, T-cell counts and TCRbeta diversity were mostly attributed to newly produced T cells.

Explained via the paper, the treatment or condition label denotes: allogeneic hematopoietic cell transplantation with graft depleted of TCRalphabeta T cells and CD19 B cells. TCRalphabeta/CD19-depleted allogeneic hematopoietic cell grafts were given to the transplant recipients, all of whom were children. To prepare the library, PCR was applied. Instrument used: Illumina HiSeq 2500. TCR libraries were prepared with molecular barcoding, using unique molecular identifiers to normalize TCRbeta repertoire quantification. The public sequencing data were trimmed at Q25 with fastp and processed into clonotypes with MiXCR by TCRdb, which kept only in-frame beta chains. Rows merge per CDR3 protein into single entries with the most common DNA and genes. The sample table shows around 300,000 distinct CDR3 sequences, and 23% are seen once. The ten top clones hold approximately 11% of the sample. The germline V gene (reference sequence) supplies CDR1 SEHNR and CDR2 FQNEAQ. Here V drops 5 bases and J drops 2 bases, and the junction holds 12 bases not matched to any gene. Inclusive of the bounding cysteine and phenylalanine, the CDR3 is 16 residues long. Here the CDR3 DNA is all that survives: 48 bases in frame from base 1.

About this clonotype itself: The clone's antigen remains unknown. Per-base qualities were not stored, and no clone one base away is much larger.

This receptor was obtained from a male patient younger than 18 who had a stem cell transplant for acute lymphoblastic leukemia, so the T cells may come from the graft donor. The V and J genes are TRBV7-9 and TRBJ2-7; TRBD1 lines up with 7 middle nucleotides. The specimen comprised PBMCs, mostly from graft donor cells, sampled 180 days after TCRalphabeta/CD19-depleted stem cell transplant. The nucleotides read TGTGCCAGCAGCCCCCGAAGGACAGGTTTTACCTACGAGCAGTACTTC. Protein translation: CASSPRRTGFTYEQYF.